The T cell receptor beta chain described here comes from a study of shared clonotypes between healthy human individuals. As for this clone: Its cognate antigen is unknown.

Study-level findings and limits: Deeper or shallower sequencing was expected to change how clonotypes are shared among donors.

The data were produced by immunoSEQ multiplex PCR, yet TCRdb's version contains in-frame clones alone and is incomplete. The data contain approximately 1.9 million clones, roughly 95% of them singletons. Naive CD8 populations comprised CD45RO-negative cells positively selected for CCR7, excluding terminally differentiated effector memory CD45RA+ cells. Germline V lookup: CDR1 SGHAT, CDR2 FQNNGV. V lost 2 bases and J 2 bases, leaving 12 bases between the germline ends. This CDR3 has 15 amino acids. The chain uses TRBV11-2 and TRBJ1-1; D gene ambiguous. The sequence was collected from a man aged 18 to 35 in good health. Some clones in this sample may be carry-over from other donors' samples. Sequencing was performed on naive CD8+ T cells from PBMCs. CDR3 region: CASSLSRTTNTEAFF. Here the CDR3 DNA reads TGTGCCAGCAGCTTATCCCGGACGACTAACACTGAAGCTTTCTTT.